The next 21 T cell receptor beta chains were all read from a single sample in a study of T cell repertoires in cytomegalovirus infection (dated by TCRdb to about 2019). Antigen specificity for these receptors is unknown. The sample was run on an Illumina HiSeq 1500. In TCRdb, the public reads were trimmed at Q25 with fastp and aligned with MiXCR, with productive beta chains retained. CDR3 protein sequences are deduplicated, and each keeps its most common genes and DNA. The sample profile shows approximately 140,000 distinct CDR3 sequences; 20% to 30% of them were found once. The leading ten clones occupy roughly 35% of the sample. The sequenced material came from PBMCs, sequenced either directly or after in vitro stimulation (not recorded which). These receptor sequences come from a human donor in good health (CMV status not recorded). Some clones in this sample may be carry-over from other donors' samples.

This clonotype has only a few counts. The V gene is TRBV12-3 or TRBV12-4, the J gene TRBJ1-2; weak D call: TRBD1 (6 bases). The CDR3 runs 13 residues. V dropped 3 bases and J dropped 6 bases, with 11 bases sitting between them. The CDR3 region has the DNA TGTGCCAGCAGTTTGGGGCAGGGGCATGGCTACACCTTC. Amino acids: CASSLGQGHGYTF.

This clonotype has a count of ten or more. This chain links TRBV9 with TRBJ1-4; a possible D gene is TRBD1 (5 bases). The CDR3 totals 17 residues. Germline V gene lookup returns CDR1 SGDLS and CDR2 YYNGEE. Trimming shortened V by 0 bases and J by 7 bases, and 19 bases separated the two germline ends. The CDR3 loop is CASSVGNGGVVGEKLFF. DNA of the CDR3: TGTGCCAGCAGCGTAGGGAACGGGGGAGTAGTCGGTGAAAAACTGTTTTTT.

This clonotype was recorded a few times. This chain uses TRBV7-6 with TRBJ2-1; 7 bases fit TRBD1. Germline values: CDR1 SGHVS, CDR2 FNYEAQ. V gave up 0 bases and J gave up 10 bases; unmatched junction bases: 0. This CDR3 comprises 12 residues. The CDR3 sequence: CASSLAGGEQFF. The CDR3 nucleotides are TGTGCCAGCAGCTTAGCAGGGGGCGAGCAGTTCTTC.

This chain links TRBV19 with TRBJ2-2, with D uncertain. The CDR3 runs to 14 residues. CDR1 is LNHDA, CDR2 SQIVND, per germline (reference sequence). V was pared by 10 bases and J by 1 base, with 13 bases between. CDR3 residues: CAIEGLENTGELFF. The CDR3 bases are TGTGCCATTGAAGGGCTAGAGAACACCGGGGAGCTGTTTTTT.

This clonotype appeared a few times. The DNA of the CDR3 is TGTGCCAGCAGCCAGAGGCTCGCCGGGGATGGCTACACCTTC. It codes for CASSQRLAGDGYTF. The chain has TRBV6-1 and TRBJ1-2, with D unclear. V shed 6 bases and J shed 6 bases, with 17 bases lying between them. The CDR3 has 14 amino acids. The germline gives CDR1 MNHNS, CDR2 SASEGT.

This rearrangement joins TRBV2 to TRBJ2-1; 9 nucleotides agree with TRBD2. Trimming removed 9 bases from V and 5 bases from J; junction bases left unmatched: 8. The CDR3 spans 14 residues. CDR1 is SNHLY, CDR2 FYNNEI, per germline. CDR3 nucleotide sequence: TGTGCCAGAAGCGATAGCGGGAGTAACAATGAGCAGTTCTTC. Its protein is CARSDSGSNNEQFF.

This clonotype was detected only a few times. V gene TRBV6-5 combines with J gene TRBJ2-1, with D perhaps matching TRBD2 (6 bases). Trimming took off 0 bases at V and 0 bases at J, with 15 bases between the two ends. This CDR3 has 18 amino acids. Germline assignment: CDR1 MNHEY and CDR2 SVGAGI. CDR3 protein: CASSYSGGTVSSYNEQFF. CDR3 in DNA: TGTGCCAGCAGTTACTCGGGCGGGACGGTCAGCTCCTACAATGAGCAGTTCTTC.

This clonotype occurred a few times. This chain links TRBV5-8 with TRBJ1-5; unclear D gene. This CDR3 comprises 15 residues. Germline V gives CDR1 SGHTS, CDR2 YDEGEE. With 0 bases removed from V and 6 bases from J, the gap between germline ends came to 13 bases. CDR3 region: CASSLGPWRSQPQHF. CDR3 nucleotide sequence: TGTGCCAGCAGCTTGGGACCGTGGAGGAGTCAGCCCCAGCATTTT.

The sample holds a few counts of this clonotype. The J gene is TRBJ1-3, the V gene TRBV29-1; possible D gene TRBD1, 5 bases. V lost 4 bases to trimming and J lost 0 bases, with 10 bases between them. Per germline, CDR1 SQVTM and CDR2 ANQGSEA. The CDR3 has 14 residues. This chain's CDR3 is CSVGPRDSGNTIYF. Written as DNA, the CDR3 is TGCAGCGTTGGACCCAGGGACTCTGGAAACACCATATATTTT.

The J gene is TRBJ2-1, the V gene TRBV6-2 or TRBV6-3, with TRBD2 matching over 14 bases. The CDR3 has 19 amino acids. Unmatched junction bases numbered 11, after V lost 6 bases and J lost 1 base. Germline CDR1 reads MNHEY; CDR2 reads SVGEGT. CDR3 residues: CASSFSTSGRAPSYNEQFF. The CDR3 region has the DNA TGTGCCAGCAGCTTTTCGACTAGCGGGAGGGCCCCGTCCTACAATGAGCAGTTCTTC.

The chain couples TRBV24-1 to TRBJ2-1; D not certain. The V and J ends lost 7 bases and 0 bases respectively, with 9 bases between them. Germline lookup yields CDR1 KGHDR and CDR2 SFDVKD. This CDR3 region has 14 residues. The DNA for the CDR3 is TGTGCCACCAGGGGTGAGTTCTCCTACAATGAGCAGTTCTTC. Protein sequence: CATRGEFSYNEQFF.

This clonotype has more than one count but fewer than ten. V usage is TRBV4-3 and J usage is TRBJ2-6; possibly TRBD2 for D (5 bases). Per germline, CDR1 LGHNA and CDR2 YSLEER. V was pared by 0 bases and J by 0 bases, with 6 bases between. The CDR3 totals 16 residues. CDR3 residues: CASSQEAGSGANVLTF. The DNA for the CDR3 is TGCGCCAGCAGCCAAGAGGCGGGCTCTGGGGCCAACGTCCTGACTTTC.

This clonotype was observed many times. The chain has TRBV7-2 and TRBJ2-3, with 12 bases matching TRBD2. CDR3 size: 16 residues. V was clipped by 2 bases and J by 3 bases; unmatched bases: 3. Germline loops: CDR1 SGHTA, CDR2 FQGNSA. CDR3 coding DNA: TGTGCCAGCAGCTTACTAGCGGGAGGGCCAACAGATACGCAGTATTTT. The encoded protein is CASSLLAGGPTDTQYF. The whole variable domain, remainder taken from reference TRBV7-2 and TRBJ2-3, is GAGVSQSPSNKVTEKGKDVELRCDPISGHTALYWYRQSLGQGLEFLIYFQGNSAPDKSGLPSDRFSAERTGGSVSTLTIQRTQQEDSAVYLCASSLLAGGPTDTQYFGPGTRLTVL.

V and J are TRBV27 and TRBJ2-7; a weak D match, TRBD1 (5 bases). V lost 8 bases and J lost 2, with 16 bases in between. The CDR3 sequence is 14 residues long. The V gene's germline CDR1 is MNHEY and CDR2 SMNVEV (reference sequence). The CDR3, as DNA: TGTGCCAGCGCAAAATCAGGGTTTGCCTACGAGCAGTACTTC. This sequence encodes CASAKSGFAYEQYF.

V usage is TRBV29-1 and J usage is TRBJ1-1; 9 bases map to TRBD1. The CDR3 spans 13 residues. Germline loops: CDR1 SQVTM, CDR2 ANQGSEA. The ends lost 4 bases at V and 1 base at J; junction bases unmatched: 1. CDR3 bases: TGCAGCGTTGGGGGACAGGGGAACACTGAAGCTTTCTTT. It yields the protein CSVGGQGNTEAFF.

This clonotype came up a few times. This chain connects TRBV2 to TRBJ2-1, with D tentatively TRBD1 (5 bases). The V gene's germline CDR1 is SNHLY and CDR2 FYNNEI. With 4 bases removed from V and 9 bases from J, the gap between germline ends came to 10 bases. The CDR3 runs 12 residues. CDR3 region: CASSGRAGEQFF. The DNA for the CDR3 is TGTGCCAGCAGTGGCAGGGCCGGTGAGCAGTTCTTC.

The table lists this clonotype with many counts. CDR3 coding DNA: TGTGCCAGCAGCTGGACAGTGAACACTGAAGCTTTCTTT. This gives the protein CASSWTVNTEAFF. The V and J genes are TRBV7-9 and TRBJ1-1, with D tentatively TRBD1 (6 bases). Trimming stripped 4 bases from V and 0 bases from J, with 6 bases between. Germline CDR1 SEHNR, CDR2 FQNEAQ (reference sequence). This CDR3 contains 13 residues.

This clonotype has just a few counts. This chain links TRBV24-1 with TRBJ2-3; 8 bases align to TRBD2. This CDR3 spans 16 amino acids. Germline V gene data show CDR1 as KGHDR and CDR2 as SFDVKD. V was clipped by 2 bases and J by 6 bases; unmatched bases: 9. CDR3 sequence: CATSDSLAGKRDTQYF. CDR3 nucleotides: TGTGCCACCAGTGATTCGCTAGCGGGTAAGAGGGATACGCAGTATTTT.

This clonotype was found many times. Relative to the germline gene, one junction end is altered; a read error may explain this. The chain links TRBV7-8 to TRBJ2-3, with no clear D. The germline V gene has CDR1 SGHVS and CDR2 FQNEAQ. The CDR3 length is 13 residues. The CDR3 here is CASSLASRDTQYF. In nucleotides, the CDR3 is TGTGCCAGCAGCTTAGCTAGCAGAGATACGCAGTATTTT.

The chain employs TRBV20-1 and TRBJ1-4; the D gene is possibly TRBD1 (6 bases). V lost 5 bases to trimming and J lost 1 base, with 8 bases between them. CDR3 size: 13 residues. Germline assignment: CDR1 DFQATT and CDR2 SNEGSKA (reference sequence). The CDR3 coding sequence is TGCAGTGCTGAACAGGGAACTAATGAAAAACTGTTTTTT. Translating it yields CSAEQGTNEKLFF.

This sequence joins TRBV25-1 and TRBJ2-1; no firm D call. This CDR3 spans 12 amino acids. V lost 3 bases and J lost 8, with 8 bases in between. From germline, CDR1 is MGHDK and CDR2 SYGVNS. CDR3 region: CASSDLPDEQFF. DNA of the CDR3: TGTGCCAGCAGTGACCTCCCGGATGAGCAGTTCTTC.